The clone carrying this TCR beta chain appeared once. The antigen is unknown. Sequenced by immunoSEQ multiplex PCR; TCRdb stores in-frame clones only, minus some. The table records almost 200,000 clones, about 81% of them present only once. The CDR3 runs 14 residues. Germline loops: CDR1 SGHTS, CDR2 YDEGEE. V lost 4 bases and J 4 bases, leaving 15 bases between the germline ends. The data are from a study of cytomegalovirus exposure and HLA in healthy donors. Points from the study as a whole: Reportedly, cytomegalovirus status was diagnosed with high sensitivity and specificity. There were about 160 TCR beta chains listed as cytomegalovirus-associated.

The receptor was derived from a woman aged 25-40 years in good health and CMV-seronegative. The chain combines TRBV5-8 with TRBJ2-7, with a tentative D call TRBD1 (6 bases). The sequencing sample was made of PBMCs. This chain's CDR3 is CASSPGQLLYEQYF. CDR3 DNA: TGTGCCAGCAGCCCCGGACAGCTCCTTTACGAGCAGTACTTC.